Following are 22 T cell receptor beta chains from one sample sequenced in a study of blood T cell repertoires in COVID-19. TCRdb keeps only in-frame clones here, not all; method: immunoSEQ multiplex PCR. Of 150,000 or so clones listed, around 80% are singletons. Sequencing used peripheral blood. These receptors all come from a human donor with acute or convalescent COVID-19. The donor label of this sample is uncertain.

This clone has only one observation. J is TRBJ1-1 and V is TRBV5-1, with 11 nucleotides matching TRBD1. Germline-derived CDR1 and CDR2 are SGHRS and YFSETQ. With 4 bases clipped from V and 1 base from J, the junction kept 3 bases outside the gene matches. This CDR3 region has 15 residues. The CDR3, as DNA: TGCGCCAGCAGCGGACAGGGGGCTCCGAACACTGAAGCTTTCTTT. It encodes CASSGQGAPNTEAFF. Based on the CDR3 plus reference TRBV5-1 and TRBJ1-1, the full variable domain is KAGVTQTPRYLIKTRGQQVTLSCSPISGHRSVSWYQQTPGQGLQFLFEYFSETQRNKGNFPGRFSGRQFSNSRSEMNVSTLELGDSALYLCASSGQGAPNTEAFFGQGTRLTVV.

This rearrangement joins TRBV3-1 (or the pseudogene TRBV3-2) to TRBJ1-2; a weak D match, TRBD1 (6 bases). V was shortened by 4 bases and J by 4 bases, with 16 bases between the two germline ends. CDR3 length: 15 residues. CDR1 is LGHDT and CDR2 is YNNKEL in the germline V gene (reference sequence). In DNA, the CDR3 is TGTGCCAGCAGCCCAGCCCCAGGACAGTCCTATGGCTACACCTTC. This translates into CASSPAPGQSYGYTF.

This sequence joins TRBV28 and TRBJ1-1; D is ambiguous. CDR3 length equals 14 residues. Germline CDR1 and CDR2: MDHEN and SYDVKM. Trimming removed 2 bases from V and 5 bases from J, with 12 bases in between. CDR3 sequence (DNA): TGTGCCAGCAGTTTAGCGGCAAGAGGGACTGAAGCTTTCTTT. The encoded protein is CASSLAARGTEAFF.

Of note for this clone: This may be a read error: a much more frequent sequence differs by one nucleotide. CDR3 loop: CASSDGVNTEAFF. For the CDR3, the DNA is TGTGCCAGCAGTGACGGGGTGAACACTGAAGCTTTCTTT. This chain connects TRBV6-1 to TRBJ1-1; D not certain. Germline CDR1 and CDR2: MNHNS and SASEGT. V dropped 3 bases and J dropped 0 bases, with 5 bases sitting between them. CDR3 length: 13 residues.

The V call is TRBV25-1, the J call TRBJ2-7, with a tentative D call TRBD1 (5 bases). The CDR3 has 13 residues. CDR1 is MGHDK and CDR2 is SYGVNS in the germline V gene. The ends were cut back, 2 bases at V and 6 bases at J, with 11 bases in the middle. The CDR3 region is CASSEGKRGEQYF. The CDR3 region has the DNA TGTGCCAGCAGTGAAGGGAAAAGGGGCGAGCAGTACTTC.

This chain links TRBV6-1 with TRBJ2-3; 9 bases line up with TRBD1. The CDR3 extends over 17 amino acids. V gave up 0 bases and J gave up 5 bases; unmatched junction bases: 9. Germline-derived CDR1 and CDR2 are MNHNS and SASEGT. CDR3 loop: CASSEARGTGPGDTQYF. In nucleotides, the CDR3 is TGTGCCAGCAGTGAAGCTCGGGGGACAGGGCCGGGAGATACGCAGTATTTT.

This clone was seen a few times. The chain joins TRBV3-1 (or the pseudogene TRBV3-2) to TRBJ2-1; TRBD2 agrees at 16 bases. Trimming removed 1 base from V and 8 bases from J; junction bases left unmatched: 14. The CDR3 contains 20 residues. CDR1 and CDR2 (germline): LGHDT, YNNKEL (reference sequence). CDR3 bases: TGTGCCAGCAGCCAAGGTCCGGGACTAGCGGGGGGGCCTCAGGGCTATGAGCAGTTCTTC. Translation: CASSQGPGLAGGPQGYEQFF.

The CDR3 nucleotides are TGTGCCAGCAGCCAAGCCACAGTTGGGGGCTACACCTTC. It translates to CASSQATVGGYTF. The V call is TRBV7-2, the J call TRBJ1-2; no clear D gene. Trimming cost V 5 bases and J 8 bases, with 15 bases left between them. Germline V gives CDR1 SGHTA, CDR2 FQGNSA. The CDR3 sequence is 13 residues long. Full variable domain (remainder filled in from reference TRBV7-2 and TRBJ1-2): GAGVSQSPSNKVTEKGKDVELRCDPISGHTALYWYRQSLGQGLEFLIYFQGNSAPDKSGLPSDRFSAERTGGSVSTLTIQRTQQEDSAVYLCASSQATVGGYTFGSGTRLTVV.

The chain employs TRBV5-1 and TRBJ2-7; TRBD1 matches 8 bases. The CDR3 runs 14 residues. The trim removed 4 bases at V and 5 bases at J, leaving 8 bases unmatched. The germline V gene encodes CDR1 SGHRS and CDR2 YFSETQ. CDR3 nucleotides: TGCGCCAGCAGCCCATTGACAGGGGAGAACGAGCAGTACTTC. This codes for CASSPLTGENEQYF.

The rearrangement links TRBV6-1 to TRBJ1-2; 9 bases match TRBD1. Germline loops: CDR1 MNHNS, CDR2 SASEGT. The CDR3 is 17 residues long. Trimming removed 2 bases from V and 5 bases from J; junction bases left unmatched: 12. The CDR3 sequence: CASSERDREGVGYGYTF. The CDR3, as DNA: TGTGCCAGCAGTGAACGGGACAGGGAAGGAGTGGGATATGGCTACACCTTC.

The genes are TRBV7-2 and TRBJ2-5, with TRBD1 as a possible D gene (5 bases). The CDR3 consists of 15 residues. In germline, CDR1 is SGHTA, CDR2 FQGNSA. Trimming stripped 5 bases from V and 1 base from J, with 14 bases between. CDR3: CASSGVGRTQETQYF. The CDR3 DNA reads TGTGCCAGCAGCGGGGTGGGGCGAACCCAAGAGACCCAGTACTTC. Using reference TRBV7-2 and TRBJ2-5 for the parts outside the CDR3, the full variable domain is GAGVSQSPSNKVTEKGKDVELRCDPISGHTALYWYRQSLGQGLEFLIYFQGNSAPDKSGLPSDRFSAERTGGSVSTLTIQRTQQEDSAVYLCASSGVGRTQETQYFGPGTRLLVL.

The chain uses TRBV6-6 and TRBJ2-5; D is ambiguous. The CDR3 runs to 11 residues. Germline values: CDR1 MNHNY, CDR2 SVGAGI (reference sequence). V shed 3 bases and J shed 10 bases, with 9 bases lying between them. The CDR3 reads CASSYLGDQYF. In DNA form, the CDR3 reads TGTGCCAGCAGTTATTTGGGCGACCAGTACTTC.

J is TRBJ1-1 and V is TRBV6-1, with 7 positions matching TRBD1. This CDR3 is 18 amino acids long. J lost 0 bases, V lost 4 bases, and 14 bases had no gene match. The germline gives CDR1 MNHNS, CDR2 SASEGT. CDR3 region: CASSADRDPPIMNTEAFF. The CDR3 DNA sequence: TGTGCCAGCAGTGCTGACAGGGATCCCCCCATCATGAACACTGAAGCTTTCTTT.

A few counts support this clone. The V gene is TRBV29-1, the J gene TRBJ1-1, with 8 bases identical to TRBD1. Trimming at V came to 5 bases and at J to 4 bases, leaving 9 bases not matched to a gene. The CDR3 loop spans 14 amino acids. Germline CDR1 is SQVTM and CDR2 is ANQGSEA. CDR3 amino acids: CSVRRQGRATEAFF. CDR3 sequence (DNA): TGCAGCGTTCGTAGACAGGGGAGGGCCACTGAAGCTTTCTTT. Variable domain in full (rest from reference TRBV29-1 and TRBJ1-1): SAVISQKPSRDICQRGTSLTIQCQVDSQVTMMFWYRQQPGQSLTLIATANQGSEATYESGFVIDKFPISRPNLTFSTLTVSNMSPEDSSIYLCSVRRQGRATEAFFGQGTRLTVV.

The chain combines TRBV27 with TRBJ2-7; the match to TRBD1 covers 7 bases. V shed 6 bases and J 4 bases; nucleotides not matched to a gene: 15. CDR3 length: 16 amino acids. Germline CDR1 reads MNHEY; CDR2 reads SMNVEV (reference sequence). CDR3 residues: CASRSSTGSRVYEQYF. In DNA form, the CDR3 reads TGTGCCAGCAGATCGTCGACAGGGAGTAGGGTTTACGAGCAGTACTTC.

The rearrangement joins TRBV29-1 to TRBJ1-5, with D tentatively TRBD1 (5 bases). The CDR3 extends over 11 amino acids. CDR1 and CDR2 from the germline V gene are SQVTM and ANQGSEA. With 3 bases removed from V and 7 bases from J, the gap between germline ends came to 7 bases. The CDR3 is CSVDRAQPQHF. The DNA for the CDR3 is TGCAGCGTTGACAGGGCACAGCCCCAGCATTTT. The full variable domain, rest sourced from reference TRBV29-1 and TRBJ1-5, is SAVISQKPSRDICQRGTSLTIQCQVDSQVTMMFWYRQQPGQSLTLIATANQGSEATYESGFVIDKFPISRPNLTFSTLTVSNMSPEDSSIYLCSVDRAQPQHFGDGTRLSIL.

The chain couples TRBV9 to TRBJ1-2, with 8 positions matching TRBD1. V was pared by 4 bases and J by 7 bases, with 6 bases of the junction left unmatched. CDR1 and CDR2 from the germline V gene are SGDLS and YYNGEE. CDR3 length: 13 amino acids. The CDR3 coding sequence is TGTGCCAGCAGCCCCCGGACAGGGTTTGGCTACACCTTC. The encoded protein is CASSPRTGFGYTF.

This rearrangement joins TRBV7-2 to TRBJ2-7; D perhaps matches TRBD1 (6 bases). CDR1 is SGHTA, CDR2 FQGNSA, per germline. The ends were cut back, 1 base at V and 4 bases at J, with 11 bases in the middle. This CDR3 is 14 amino acids long. Here the CDR3 DNA reads TGTGCCAGCAGCTTAGGGGCACAGGGTTACGAGCAGTACTTC. It specifies CASSLGAQGYEQYF.

CDR3 DNA: TGTGCCAGCAGCTGGCGGGGATCGGGAGGTGGAGATACGCAGTATTTT. Translating gives CASSWRGSGGGDTQYF. The chain employs TRBV7-3 and TRBJ2-3; 7 positions agree with TRBD2. V was pared by 4 bases and J by 5 bases, with 12 bases of the junction left unmatched. This CDR3 contains 16 residues. Germline V gives CDR1 SGHTA, CDR2 FQGTGA.

The V gene is TRBV27, the J gene TRBJ2-5, with 9 bases fitting TRBD2. The trim removed 3 bases at V and 5 bases at J, leaving 4 bases unmatched. There are 14 residues in the CDR3. Germline lookup yields CDR1 MNHEY and CDR2 SMNVEV (reference sequence). The CDR3: CASSFGLARETQYF. In DNA form, the CDR3 reads TGTGCCAGCAGTTTTGGACTAGCGAGGGAGACCCAGTACTTC.

This clone was observed a few times. The chain couples TRBV7-9 to TRBJ1-6, with D unresolved. CDR1 is SEHNR, CDR2 FQNEAQ, per germline (reference sequence). This CDR3 contains 12 residues. Trimming stripped 5 bases from V and 8 bases from J, with 7 bases between. CDR3 in DNA: TGTGCCAGCAGCATAGGCGATTCACCCCTCCACTTT. Translated: CASSIGDSPLHF.

The V and J genes are TRBV6-1 and TRBJ1-4, with 7 bases identical to TRBD1. Trimming took 2 bases from V and 3 from J; bases not matched to a gene: 6. Per the germline V gene, CDR1 is MNHNS and CDR2 is SASEGT. The CDR3 has 16 residues. The CDR3 sequence is CASSEQGGSANEKLFF. The DNA of the CDR3 is TGTGCCAGCAGTGAACAGGGGGGTTCGGCTAATGAAAAACTGTTTTTT.